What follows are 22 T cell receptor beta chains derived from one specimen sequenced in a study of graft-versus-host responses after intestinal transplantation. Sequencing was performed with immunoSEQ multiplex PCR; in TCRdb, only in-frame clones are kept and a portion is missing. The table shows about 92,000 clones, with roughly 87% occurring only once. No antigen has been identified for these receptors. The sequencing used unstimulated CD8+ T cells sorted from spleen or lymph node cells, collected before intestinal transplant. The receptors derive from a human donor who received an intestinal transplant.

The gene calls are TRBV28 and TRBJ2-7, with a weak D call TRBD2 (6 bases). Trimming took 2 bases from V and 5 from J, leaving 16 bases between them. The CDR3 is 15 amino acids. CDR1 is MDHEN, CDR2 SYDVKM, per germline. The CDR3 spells CASSLRSTSIDEQYF. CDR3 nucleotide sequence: TGTGCCAGCAGTTTACGCTCGACTAGTATCGACGAGCAGTACTTC.

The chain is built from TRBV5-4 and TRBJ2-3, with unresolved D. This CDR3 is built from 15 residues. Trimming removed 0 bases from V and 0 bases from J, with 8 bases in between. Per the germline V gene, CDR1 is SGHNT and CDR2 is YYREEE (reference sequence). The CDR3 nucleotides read TGTGCCAGCAGCTTGGGCGCTAGAAGCACAGATACGCAGTATTTT. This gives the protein CASSLGARSTDTQYF.

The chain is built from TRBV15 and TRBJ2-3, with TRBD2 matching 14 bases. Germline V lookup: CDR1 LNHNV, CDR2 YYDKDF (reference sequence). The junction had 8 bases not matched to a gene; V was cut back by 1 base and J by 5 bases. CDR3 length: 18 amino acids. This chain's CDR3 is CATSRGRLAGGWGDTQYF. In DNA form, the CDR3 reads TGTGCCACCAGCAGAGGTCGACTAGCGGGAGGGTGGGGAGATACGCAGTATTTT.

The CDR3 region has the DNA TGTGCCAGCAGTGATAGCGGGGCTTCCTACGAGCAGTACTTC. This encodes CASSDSGASYEQYF. The chain links TRBV2 to TRBJ2-7, with 8 bases that match TRBD2. The CDR3 covers 14 residues. The germline CDR1 and CDR2 sequences are SNHLY and FYNNEI. V was pared by 3 bases and J by 1 base, with 2 bases of the junction left unmatched. Drawing the rest from reference TRBV2 and TRBJ2-7, the complete variable domain is EPEVTQTPSHQVTQMGQEVILRCVPISNHLYFYWYRQILGQKVEFLVSFYNNEISEKSEIFDDQFSVERPDGSNFTLKIRSTKLEDSAMYFCASSDSGASYEQYFGPGTRLTVT.

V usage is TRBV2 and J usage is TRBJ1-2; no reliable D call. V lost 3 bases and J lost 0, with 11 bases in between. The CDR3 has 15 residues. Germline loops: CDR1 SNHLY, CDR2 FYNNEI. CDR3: CASSDVRAPNYGYTF. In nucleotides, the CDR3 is TGTGCCAGCAGTGATGTCCGGGCCCCTAACTATGGCTACACCTTC.

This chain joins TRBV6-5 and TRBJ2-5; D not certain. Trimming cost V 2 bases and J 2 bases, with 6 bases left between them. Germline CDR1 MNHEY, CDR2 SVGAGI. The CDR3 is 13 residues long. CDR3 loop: CASSYTVQETQYF. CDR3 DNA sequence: TGTGCCAGCAGTTACACAGTGCAAGAGACCCAGTACTTC.

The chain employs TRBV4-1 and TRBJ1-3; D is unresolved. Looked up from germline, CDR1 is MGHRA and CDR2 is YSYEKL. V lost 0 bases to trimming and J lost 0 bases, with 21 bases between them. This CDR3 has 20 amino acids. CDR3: CASSQEVSSVGGVSGNTIYF. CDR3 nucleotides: TGCGCCAGCAGCCAAGAAGTTAGTAGTGTAGGAGGTGTCTCTGGAAACACCATATATTTT.

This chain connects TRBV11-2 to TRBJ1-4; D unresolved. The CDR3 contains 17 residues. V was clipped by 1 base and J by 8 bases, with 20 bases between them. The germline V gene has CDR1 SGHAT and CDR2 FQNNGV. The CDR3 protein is CASSLGSERARKEKLFF. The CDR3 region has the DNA TGTGCCAGCAGCTTAGGGAGCGAAAGGGCGAGGAAAGAAAAACTGTTTTTT. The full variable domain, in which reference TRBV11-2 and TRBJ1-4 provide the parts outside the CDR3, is EAGVAQSPRYKIIEKRQSVAFWCNPISGHATLYWYQQILGQGPKLLIQFQNNGVVDDSQLPKDRFSAERLKGVDSTLKIQPAKLEDSAVYLCASSLGSERARKEKLFFGSGTQLSVL.

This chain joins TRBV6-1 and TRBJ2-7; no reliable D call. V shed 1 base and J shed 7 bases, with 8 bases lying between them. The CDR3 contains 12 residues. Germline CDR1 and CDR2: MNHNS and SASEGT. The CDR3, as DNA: TGTGCCAGCAGTGAAGGATGGGTAGAGCAGTACTTC. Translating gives CASSEGWVEQYF.

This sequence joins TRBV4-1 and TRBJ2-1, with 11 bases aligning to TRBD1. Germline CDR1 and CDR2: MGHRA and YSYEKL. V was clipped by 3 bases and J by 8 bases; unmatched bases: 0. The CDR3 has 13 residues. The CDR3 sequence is CASSQGQGDEQFF. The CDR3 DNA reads TGCGCCAGCAGCCAGGGACAGGGGGATGAGCAGTTCTTC.

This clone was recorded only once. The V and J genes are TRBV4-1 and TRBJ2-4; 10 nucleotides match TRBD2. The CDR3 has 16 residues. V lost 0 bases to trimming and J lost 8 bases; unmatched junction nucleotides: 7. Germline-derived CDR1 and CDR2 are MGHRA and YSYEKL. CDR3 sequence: CASSQDWPSGRDIQYF. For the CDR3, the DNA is TGCGCCAGCAGCCAAGATTGGCCTAGCGGGAGAGACATTCAGTACTTC.

The CDR3: CASSLRRTGLTDTQYF. The CDR3 DNA sequence: TGTGCCAGCAGCTTACGGCGCACAGGGCTTACAGATACGCAGTATTTT. V usage is TRBV13 and J usage is TRBJ2-3; D perhaps matches TRBD1 (6 bases). Germline CDR1 PRHDT, CDR2 FYEKMQ (reference sequence). There are 16 residues in the CDR3. V was trimmed by 2 bases and J by 3 bases, leaving 15 bases between them.

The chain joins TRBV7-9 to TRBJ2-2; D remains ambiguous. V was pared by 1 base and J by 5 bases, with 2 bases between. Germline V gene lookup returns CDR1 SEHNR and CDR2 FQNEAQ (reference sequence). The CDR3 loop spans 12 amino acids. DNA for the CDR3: TGTGCCAGCAGCTTAGGGACCGGGGAGCTGTTTTTT. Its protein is CASSLGTGELFF.

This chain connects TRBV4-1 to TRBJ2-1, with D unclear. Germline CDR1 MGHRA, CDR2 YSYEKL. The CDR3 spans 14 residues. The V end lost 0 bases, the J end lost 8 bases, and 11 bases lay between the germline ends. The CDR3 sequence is CASSQDKSIDEQFF. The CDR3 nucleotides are TGCGCCAGCAGCCAAGATAAAAGTATCGATGAGCAGTTCTTC.

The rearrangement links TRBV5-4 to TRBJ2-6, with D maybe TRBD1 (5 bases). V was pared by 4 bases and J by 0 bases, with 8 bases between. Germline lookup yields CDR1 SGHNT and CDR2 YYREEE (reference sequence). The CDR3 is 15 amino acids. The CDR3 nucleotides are TGTGCCAGCAGCCGCCAGGGCTCTGGGGCCAACGTCCTGACTTTC. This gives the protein CASSRQGSGANVLTF.

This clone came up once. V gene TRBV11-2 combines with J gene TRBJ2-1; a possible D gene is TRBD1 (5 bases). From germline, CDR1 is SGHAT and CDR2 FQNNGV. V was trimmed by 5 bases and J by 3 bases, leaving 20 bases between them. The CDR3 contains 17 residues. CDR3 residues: CASSPPSRQGLYNEQFF. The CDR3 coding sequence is TGTGCCAGCAGCCCCCCCTCACGGCAGGGCCTCTACAATGAGCAGTTCTTC.

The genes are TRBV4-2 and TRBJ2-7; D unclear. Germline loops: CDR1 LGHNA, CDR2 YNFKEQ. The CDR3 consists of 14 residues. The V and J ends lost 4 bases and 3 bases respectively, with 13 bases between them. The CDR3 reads CASSPEKGIYEQYF. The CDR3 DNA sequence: TGTGCCAGCAGCCCCGAGAAGGGAATCTACGAGCAGTACTTC.

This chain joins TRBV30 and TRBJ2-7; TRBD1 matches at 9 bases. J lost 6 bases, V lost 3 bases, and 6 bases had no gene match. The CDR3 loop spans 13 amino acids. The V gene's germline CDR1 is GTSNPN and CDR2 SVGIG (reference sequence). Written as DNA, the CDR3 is TGTGCCTGGAGCGACAGGGGGTGGTGCGAGCAGTACTTC. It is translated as CAWSDRGWCEQYF.

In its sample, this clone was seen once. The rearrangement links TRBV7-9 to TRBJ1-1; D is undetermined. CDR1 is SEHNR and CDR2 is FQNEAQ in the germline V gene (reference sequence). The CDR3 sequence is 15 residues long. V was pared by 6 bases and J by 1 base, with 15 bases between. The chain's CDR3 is CASRLTFGKNTEAFF. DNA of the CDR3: TGTGCCAGCAGGTTAACCTTTGGGAAGAACACTGAAGCTTTCTTT.

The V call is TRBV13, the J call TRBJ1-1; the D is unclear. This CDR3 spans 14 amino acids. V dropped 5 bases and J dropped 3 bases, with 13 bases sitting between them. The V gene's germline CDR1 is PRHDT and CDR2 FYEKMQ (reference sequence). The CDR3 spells CASSLAGFDTEAFF. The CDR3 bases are TGTGCCAGCAGCCTTGCGGGTTTCGACACTGAAGCTTTCTTT.

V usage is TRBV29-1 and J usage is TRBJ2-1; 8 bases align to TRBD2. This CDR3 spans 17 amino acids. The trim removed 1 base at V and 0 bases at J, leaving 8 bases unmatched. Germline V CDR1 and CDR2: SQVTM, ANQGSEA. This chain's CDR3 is CSVEGFLSGSSYNEQFF. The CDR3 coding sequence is TGCAGCGTTGAAGGCTTCTTAAGCGGGAGCTCCTACAATGAGCAGTTCTTC.

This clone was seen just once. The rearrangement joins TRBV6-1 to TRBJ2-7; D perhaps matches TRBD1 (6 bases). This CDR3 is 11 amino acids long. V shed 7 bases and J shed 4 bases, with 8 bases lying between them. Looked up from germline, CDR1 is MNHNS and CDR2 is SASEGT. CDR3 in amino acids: CASKQGYEQYF. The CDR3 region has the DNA TGTGCCAGCAAACAGGGTTACGAGCAGTACTTC.